The clone carrying this T cell receptor (beta chain) was picked up many times. Authors of the study amplified TCR beta CDR3 regions from RNA transcripts. An initial round of RT-PCR targeting the TCR CDR3 relied on the HTBI primer set. TCRdb reprocessed the multiplex PCR reads via MiXCR and lists one record per CDR3 protein. Here the sample spans a few hundred thousand distinct CDR3 sequences, about a fifth being singletons. V lost 4 bases to trimming and J lost 5 bases, with 24 bases between them. Germline values: CDR1 DFQATT, CDR2 SNEGSKA (reference sequence). The CDR3 length is 16 residues. These data originate in a study of T cells in Graves' hyperthyroidism and ophthalmopathy.

The material sequenced was blood. The chain couples TRBV20-1 to TRBJ2-7; possible D gene TRBD1, 6 bases. The source of this sequence is a woman under 30 with Graves' hyperthyroidism. CDR3 in amino acids: CSATDPRKGDRNEQYF. CDR3 nucleotide sequence: TGCAGTGCTACCGACCCTCGGAAGGGGGATCGCAACGAGCAGTACTTC.